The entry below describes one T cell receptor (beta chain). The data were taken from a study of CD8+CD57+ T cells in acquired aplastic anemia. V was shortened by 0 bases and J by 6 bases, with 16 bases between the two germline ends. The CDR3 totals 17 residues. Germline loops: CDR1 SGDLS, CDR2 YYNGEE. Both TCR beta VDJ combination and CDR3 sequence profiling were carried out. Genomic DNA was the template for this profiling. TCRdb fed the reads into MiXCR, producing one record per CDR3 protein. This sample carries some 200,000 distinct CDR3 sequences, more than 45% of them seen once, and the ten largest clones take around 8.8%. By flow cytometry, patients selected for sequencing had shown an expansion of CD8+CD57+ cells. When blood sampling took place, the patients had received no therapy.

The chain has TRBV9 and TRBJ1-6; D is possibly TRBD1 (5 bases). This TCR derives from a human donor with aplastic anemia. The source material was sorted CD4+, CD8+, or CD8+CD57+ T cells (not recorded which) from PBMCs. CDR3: CASSVGAWGTVNSPLHF. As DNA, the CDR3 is TGTGCCAGCAGCGTAGGGGCATGGGGCACAGTTAATTCACCCCTCCACTTT. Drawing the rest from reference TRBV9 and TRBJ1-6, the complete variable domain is DSGVTQTPKHLITATGQRVTLRCSPRSGDLSVYWYQQSLDQGLQFLIQYYNGEERAKGNILERFSAQQFPDLHSELNLSSLELGDSALYFCASSVGAWGTVNSPLHFGNGTRLTVT.